This T cell receptor beta chain appears in the sequencing data of a study of T cell responses to AZD1222 COVID-19 vaccine. Sequencing was performed with immunoSEQ multiplex PCR; in TCRdb, only in-frame clones are kept and a portion is missing. Seen here are more than 150,000 clones, 90% to 95% observed once, and the top ten hold about 1.5%. V was pared by 6 bases and J by 4 bases, with 10 bases between. The CDR3 loop spans 13 amino acids. The V and J genes are TRBV12-3 or TRBV12-4 and TRBJ1-3, with D possibly TRBD1 on 6 matching bases. This clonotype was obtained from an adult who received the AZD1222 COVID-19 vaccine. This material consisted of peripheral blood, taken 28 days after the second AZD1222 dose. CDR3: CASRQGGGNTIYF. Here the CDR3 DNA reads TGTGCCAGCAGACAAGGGGGAGGAAACACCATATATTTT.